This TCR beta chain emerged from a study of response to subunit inactivated influenza vaccine. Findings and limits, study-wide: Each seasonal flu vaccination may recruit only limited new T cells, authors suggested.

TCRdb re-called the RT-PCR reads with MiXCR, one entry per CDR3 protein. The repertoire holds a few hundred thousand distinct CDR3 sequences, with approximately 11% as singletons. For this clonotype: Its antigen remains unknown. A read error may account for a junction end that differs from germline.

This CDR3 comprises 13 residues. Germline lookup yields CDR1 MNHNS and CDR2 SASEGT. This material consisted of PBMCs from blood, taken about 40 days after vaccination. The chain employs TRBV6-1 and TRBJ2-3; the D gene is possibly TRBD2 (5 bases). This TCR derives from a man in his forties or fifties who received an inactivated influenza vaccine. The CDR3 region is CASTRSSTDTQYF. CDR3 sequence (DNA): TGTGCAAGCACTAGGTCTAGCACAGATACGCAGTATTTT.